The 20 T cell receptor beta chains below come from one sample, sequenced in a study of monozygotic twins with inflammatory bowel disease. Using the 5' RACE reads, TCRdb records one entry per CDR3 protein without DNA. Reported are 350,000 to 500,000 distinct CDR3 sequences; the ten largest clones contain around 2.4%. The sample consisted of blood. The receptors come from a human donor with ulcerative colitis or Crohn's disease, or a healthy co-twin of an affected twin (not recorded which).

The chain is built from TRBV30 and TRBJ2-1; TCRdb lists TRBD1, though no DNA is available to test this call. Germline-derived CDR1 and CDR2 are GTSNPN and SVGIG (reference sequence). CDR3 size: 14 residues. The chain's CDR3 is CAWRKPQGRGEQFF.

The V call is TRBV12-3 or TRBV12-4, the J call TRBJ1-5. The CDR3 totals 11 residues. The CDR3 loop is CASSLGQLQHF.

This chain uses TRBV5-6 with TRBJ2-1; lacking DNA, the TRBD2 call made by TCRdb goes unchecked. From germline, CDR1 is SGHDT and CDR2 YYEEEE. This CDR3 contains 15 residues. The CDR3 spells CASSFTSGNDNEQFF.

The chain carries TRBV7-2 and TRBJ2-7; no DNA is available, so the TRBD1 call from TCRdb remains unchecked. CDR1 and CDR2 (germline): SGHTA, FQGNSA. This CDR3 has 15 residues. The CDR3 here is CASSLARGAASEQYF. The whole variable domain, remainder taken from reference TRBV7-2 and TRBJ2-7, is GAGVSQSPSNKVTEKGKDVELRCDPISGHTALYWYRQSLGQGLEFLIYFQGNSAPDKSGLPSDRFSAERTGGSVSTLTIQRTQQEDSAVYLCASSLARGAASEQYFGPGTRLTVT.

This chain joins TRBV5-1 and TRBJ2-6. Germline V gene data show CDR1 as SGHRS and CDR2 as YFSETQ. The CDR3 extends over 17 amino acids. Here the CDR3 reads CASSLDRSRSGANVLTF. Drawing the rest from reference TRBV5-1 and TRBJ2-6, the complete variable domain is KAGVTQTPRYLIKTRGQQVTLSCSPISGHRSVSWYQQTPGQGLQFLFEYFSETQRNKGNFPGRFSGRQFSNSRSEMNVSTLELGDSALYLCASSLDRSRSGANVLTFGAGSRLTVL.

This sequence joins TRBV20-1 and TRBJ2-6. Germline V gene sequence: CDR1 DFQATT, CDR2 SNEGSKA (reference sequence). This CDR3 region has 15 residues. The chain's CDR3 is CSARDTTPGANVLTF.

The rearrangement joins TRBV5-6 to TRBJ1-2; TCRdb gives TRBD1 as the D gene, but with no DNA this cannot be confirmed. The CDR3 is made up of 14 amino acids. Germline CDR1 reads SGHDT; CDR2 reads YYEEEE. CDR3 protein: CASRHVQGSYGYTF.

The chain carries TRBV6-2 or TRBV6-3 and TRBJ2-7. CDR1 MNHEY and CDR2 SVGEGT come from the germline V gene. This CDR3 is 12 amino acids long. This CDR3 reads CASSYVGYEQYF.

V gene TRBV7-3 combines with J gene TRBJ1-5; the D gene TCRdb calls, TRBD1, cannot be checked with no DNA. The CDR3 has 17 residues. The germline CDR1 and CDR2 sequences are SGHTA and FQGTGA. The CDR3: CASRPRETGGNNQPQHF.

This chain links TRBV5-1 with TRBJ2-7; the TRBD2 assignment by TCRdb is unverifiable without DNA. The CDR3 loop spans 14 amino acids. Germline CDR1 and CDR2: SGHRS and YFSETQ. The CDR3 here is CARLTSASSYEQYF.

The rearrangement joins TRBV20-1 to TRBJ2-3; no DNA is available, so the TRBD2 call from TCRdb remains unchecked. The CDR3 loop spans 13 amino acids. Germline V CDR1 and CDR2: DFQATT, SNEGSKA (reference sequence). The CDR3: CSARSGSKDTQYF.

CDR3 sequence reads: CASSLAPAGGSETQYF. This rearrangement joins TRBV7-3 to TRBJ2-5; the TCRdb call, TRBD2, lacks DNA for checking. The CDR3 runs to 16 residues. Germline CDR1 and CDR2: SGHTA and FQGTGA.

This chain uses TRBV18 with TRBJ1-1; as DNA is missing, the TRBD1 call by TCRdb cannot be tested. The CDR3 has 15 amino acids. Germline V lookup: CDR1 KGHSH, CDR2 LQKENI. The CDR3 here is CASSPYGTGGREAFF. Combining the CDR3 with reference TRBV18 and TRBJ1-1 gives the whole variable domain NAGVMQNPRHLVRRRGQEARLRCSPMKGHSHVYWYRQLPEEGLKFMVYLQKENIIDESGMPKERFSAEFPKEGPSILRIQQVVRGDSAAYFCASSPYGTGGREAFFGQGTRLTVV.

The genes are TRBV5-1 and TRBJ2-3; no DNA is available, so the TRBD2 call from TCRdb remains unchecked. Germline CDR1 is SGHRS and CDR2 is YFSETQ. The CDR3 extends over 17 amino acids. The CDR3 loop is CASSRLGTSGSTDTQYF.

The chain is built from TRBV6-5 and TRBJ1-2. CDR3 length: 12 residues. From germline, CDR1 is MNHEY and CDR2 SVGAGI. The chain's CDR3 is CASSGGLDGYTF.

CDR3 region: CASSLVQSGTEHF. This chain uses TRBV6-5 with TRBJ1-5; with no DNA, the TCRdb D assignment of TRBD1 cannot be verified. In germline, CDR1 is MNHEY, CDR2 SVGAGI. CDR3 length equals 13 residues.

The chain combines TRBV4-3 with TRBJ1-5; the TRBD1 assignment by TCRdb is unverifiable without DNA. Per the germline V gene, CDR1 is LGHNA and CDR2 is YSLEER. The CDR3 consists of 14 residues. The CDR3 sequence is CASSQESGGGPQHF.

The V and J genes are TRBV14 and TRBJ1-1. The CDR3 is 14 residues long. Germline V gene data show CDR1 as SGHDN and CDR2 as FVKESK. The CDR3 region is CASSQVAVGTEAFF.

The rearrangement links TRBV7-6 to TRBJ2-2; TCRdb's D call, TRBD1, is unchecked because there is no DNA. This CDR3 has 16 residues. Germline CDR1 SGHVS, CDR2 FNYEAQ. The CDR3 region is CASSLVRQQNTGELFF.

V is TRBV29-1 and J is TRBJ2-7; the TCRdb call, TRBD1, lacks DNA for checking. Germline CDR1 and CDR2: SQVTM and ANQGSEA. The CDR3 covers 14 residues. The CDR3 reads CSVGGAGASYEQYF.